This TCR beta chain was sequenced in a study of T cells in tuberculosis. On the study more broadly: T cells were selected with CD1B tetramers loaded with glucose monomycolate. This South African cohort compared adolescents with or without latent tuberculosis against adults with active tuberculosis.

The CDR3 runs to 13 residues. Between the trimmed V and J ends, which lost 5 bases and 3 bases, there was a span of 13 bases. Germline CDR1 reads SQVTM; CDR2 reads ANQGSEA. General observations from the study: Active tuberculosis TCR-alpha repertoires lay closer to GMM-specific TCRs than IGRA-negative controls, suggesting clonal expansion.

Clones were read by immunoSEQ multiplex PCR, and TCRdb kept only the in-frame ones, dropping some. The repertoire holds approximately 30,000 clones, with approximately 89% as singletons. About this clone: The antigen is unknown.

At study entry, adolescents had tuberculin skin tests and IGRA screening. The V gene is TRBV29-1, the J gene TRBJ1-1, with D tentatively TRBD1 (5 bases). The sample consisted of PBMCs. The TCR comes from a donor aged 10-29 years with latent tuberculosis or without tuberculosis infection. DNA of the CDR3: TGCAGCGTTCAAATAGGGGATTACACTGAAGCTTTCTTT. As protein: CSVQIGDYTEAFF. The variable domain in full, with the rest retrieved from reference TRBV29-1 and TRBJ1-1, is SAVISQKPSRDICQRGTSLTIQCQVDSQVTMMFWYRQQPGQSLTLIATANQGSEATYESGFVIDKFPISRPNLTFSTLTVSNMSPEDSSIYLCSVQIGDYTEAFFGQGTRLTVV.